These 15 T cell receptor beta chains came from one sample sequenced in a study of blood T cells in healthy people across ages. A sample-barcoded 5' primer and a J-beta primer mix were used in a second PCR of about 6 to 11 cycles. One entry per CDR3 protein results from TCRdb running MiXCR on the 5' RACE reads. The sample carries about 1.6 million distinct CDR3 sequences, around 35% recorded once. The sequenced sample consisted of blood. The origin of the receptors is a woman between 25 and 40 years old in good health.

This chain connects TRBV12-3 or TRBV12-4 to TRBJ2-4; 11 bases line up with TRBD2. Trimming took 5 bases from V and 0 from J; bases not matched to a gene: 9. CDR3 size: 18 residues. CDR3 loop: CASSVLAGVGLAKNIQYF. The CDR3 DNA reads TGTGCCAGCAGTGTACTAGCGGGAGTAGGATTAGCCAAAAACATTCAGTACTTC.

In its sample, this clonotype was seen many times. For the CDR3, the DNA is TGCGCCAGCAGCCCACCTAGCTCCGATGAGCAGTTCTTC. Amino acids: CASSPPSSDEQFF. The chain carries TRBV4-1 and TRBJ2-1; D possibly corresponds to TRBD2 (5 bases). The CDR3 contains 13 residues. V was clipped by 4 bases and J by 8 bases, with 12 bases between them. Germline lookup yields CDR1 MGHRA and CDR2 YSYEKL.

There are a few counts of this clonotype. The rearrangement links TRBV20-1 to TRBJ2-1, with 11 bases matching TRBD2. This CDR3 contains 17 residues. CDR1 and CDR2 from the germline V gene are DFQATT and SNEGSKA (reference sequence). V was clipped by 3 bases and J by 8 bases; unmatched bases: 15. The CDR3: CSARETSGVARVDEQFF. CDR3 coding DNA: TGCAGTGCTAGGGAGACTAGCGGGGTAGCCCGAGTCGATGAGCAGTTCTTC.

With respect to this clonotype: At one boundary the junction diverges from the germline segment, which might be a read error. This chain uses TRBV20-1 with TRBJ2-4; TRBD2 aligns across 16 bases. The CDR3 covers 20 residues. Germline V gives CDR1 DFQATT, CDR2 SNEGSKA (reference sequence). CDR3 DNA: TGTAGTGCTAGCGCTGGGGCGGGACTAGCGGGAGGGCTAGCCAAAAACATTCGGTACTTC. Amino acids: CSASAGAGLAGGLAKNIRYF.

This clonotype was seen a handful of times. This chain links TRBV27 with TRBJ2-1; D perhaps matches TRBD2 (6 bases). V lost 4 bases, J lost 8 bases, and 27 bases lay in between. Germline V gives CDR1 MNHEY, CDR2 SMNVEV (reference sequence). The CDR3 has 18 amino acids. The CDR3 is CASSSIYRGTSNTYEQFF. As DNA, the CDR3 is TGTGCCAGCAGTTCAATCTACCGCGGGACTTCAAACACCTATGAGCAGTTCTTC.

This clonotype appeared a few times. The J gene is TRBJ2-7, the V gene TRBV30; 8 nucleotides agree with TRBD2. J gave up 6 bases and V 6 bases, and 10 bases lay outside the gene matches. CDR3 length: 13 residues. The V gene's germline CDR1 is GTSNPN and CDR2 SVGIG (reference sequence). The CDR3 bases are TGTGCCTGCCGGGGAGCGGGAGTATCCGAGCAGTACTTC. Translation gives CACRGAGVSEQYF.

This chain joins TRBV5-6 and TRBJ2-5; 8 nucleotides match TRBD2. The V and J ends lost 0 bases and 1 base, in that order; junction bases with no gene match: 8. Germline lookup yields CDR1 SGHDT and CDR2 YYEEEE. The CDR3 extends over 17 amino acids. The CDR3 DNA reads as TGTGCCAGCAGCTTGGTGTTAGCGGGGACCTTCCAAGAGACCCAGTACTTC. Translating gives CASSLVLAGTFQETQYF.

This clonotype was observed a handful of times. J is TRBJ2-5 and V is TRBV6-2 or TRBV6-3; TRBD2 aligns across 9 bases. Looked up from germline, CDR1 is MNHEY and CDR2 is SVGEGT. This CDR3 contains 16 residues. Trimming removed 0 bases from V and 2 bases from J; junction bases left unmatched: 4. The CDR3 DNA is TGTGCCAGCAGTTACTCGACCAGCGGGGGGCAAGAGACCCAGTACTTC. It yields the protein CASSYSTSGGQETQYF.

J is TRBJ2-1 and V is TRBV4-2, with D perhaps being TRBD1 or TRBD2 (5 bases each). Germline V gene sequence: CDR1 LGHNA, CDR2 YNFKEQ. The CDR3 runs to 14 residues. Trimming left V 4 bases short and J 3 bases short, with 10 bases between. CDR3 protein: CASSPQGDYNEQFF. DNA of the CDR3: TGTGCCAGCAGCCCTCAGGGAGACTACAATGAGCAGTTCTTC.

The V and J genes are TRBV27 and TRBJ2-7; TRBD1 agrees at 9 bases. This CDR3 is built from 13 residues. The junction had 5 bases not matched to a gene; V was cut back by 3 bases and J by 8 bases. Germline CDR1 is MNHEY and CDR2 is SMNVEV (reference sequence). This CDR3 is CASSLAGTGQQYF. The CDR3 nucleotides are TGTGCCAGCAGTTTGGCAGGGACAGGGCAGCAGTACTTC.

CDR3 bases: TGTGCCAGCAGTTTATCTCGACTAGCGGGAGTTCCCGGGGAGCTGTTTTTT. Encoded protein: CASSLSRLAGVPGELFF. V is TRBV28 and J is TRBJ2-2, with 12 bases lining up with TRBD2. This CDR3 has 17 amino acids. Looked up from germline, CDR1 is MDHEN and CDR2 is SYDVKM. Unmatched junction bases numbered 6, after V lost 1 base and J lost 6 bases.

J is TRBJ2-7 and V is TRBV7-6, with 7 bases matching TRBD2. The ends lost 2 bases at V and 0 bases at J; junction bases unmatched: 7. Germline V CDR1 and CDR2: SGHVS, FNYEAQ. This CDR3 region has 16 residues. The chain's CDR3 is CASSLTGLQSSYEQYF. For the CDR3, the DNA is TGTGCCAGCAGCTTAACGGGACTACAGAGCTCCTACGAGCAGTACTTC.

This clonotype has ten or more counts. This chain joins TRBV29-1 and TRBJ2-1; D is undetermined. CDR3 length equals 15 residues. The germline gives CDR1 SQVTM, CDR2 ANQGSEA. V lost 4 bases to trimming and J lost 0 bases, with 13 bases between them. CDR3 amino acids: CSVVVGVSSYNEQFF. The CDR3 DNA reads TGCAGCGTTGTCGTCGGCGTAAGCTCCTACAATGAGCAGTTCTTC.

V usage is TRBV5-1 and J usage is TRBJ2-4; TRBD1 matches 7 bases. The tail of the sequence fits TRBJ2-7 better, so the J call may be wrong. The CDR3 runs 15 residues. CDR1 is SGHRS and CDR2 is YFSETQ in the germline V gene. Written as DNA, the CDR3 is TGCGCCAGCAGCTTGAGACAGGGTTTGGTCTACGAGCAGTACTTC. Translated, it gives CASSLRQGLVYEQYF.

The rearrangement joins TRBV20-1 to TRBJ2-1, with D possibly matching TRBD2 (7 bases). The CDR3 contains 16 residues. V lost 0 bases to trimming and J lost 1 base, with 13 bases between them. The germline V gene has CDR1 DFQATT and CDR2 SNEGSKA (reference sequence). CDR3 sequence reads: CSARDLGGPSYNEQFF. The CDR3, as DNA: TGCAGTGCTAGAGATCTGGGGGGGCCTTCCTACAATGAGCAGTTCTTC.